These T cell receptor beta chains were read from a single sample in a study of blood T cell repertoires in COVID-19. Data came from immunoSEQ multiplex PCR; TCRdb stores just in-frame clones and leaves some out. This table has about 280,000 clones, approximately 80% appearing once. The sequenced material came from PBMCs or T cells enriched from blood (not recorded which). The origin of the receptors is a man aged 40-50 years who had been exposed to COVID-19. CDR3s include the opening cysteine and the closing phenylalanine or tryptophan. The D gene is left open where the match is weak. For some rows the clone size is stated as once, few or many, or as a class when expanded; others skip it.

d_call,clone_size,j_call,v_call,cdr3_nt,cdr3_aa
.,.,TRBJ2-2,TRBV14,TGTGCCAGCCAGAGGTTGGCCGGGGAGCTGTTTTTT,CASQRLAGELFF
.,.,TRBJ1-2,TRBV27,TGTGCCAGCACAACCCTCATGAGGGTCCGGAGCATTAACTATGGCTACACCTTC,CASTTLMRVRSINYGYTF
.,.,TRBJ2-7,TRBV5-1,TGCGCCAGCAGGGGGCAGGAGAACTCCTACGAGCAGTACTTC,CASRGQENSYEQYF
TRBD2,.,TRBJ2-1,TRBV10-3,TGTGCCATCAGTGATAGCGGGAGGGACGTCAATGAGCAGTTCTTC,CAISDSGRDVNEQFF
.,.,TRBJ1-5,TRBV27,TGTGCCAGCGCCGAAGGGGGTCAGCCCCAGCATTTT,CASAEGGQPQHF
TRBD2,.,TRBJ2-1,TRBV2,TGTGCCAGCACCCCGACTAGCGGAGGAGGTAATGAGCAGTTCTTC,CASTPTSGGGNEQFF
TRBD1,.,TRBJ2-7,TRBV7-9,TGTGCCAGCAGCTCTAGCCGGGACAGGGGGTATTACGAGCAGTACTTC,CASSSSRDRGYYEQYF
TRBD2,.,TRBJ2-1,TRBV4-1,TGCGCCAGCAGCCATCCGCCGGGACTAGCGGACTACAATGAGCAGTTCTTC,CASSHPPGLADYNEQFF
.,.,TRBJ2-7,TRBV24-1,TGTGCCACCAGGGACAGCAGAACGTACGAGCAGTACTTC,CATRDSRTYEQYF
.,few,TRBJ1-1,TRBV6-4,TGTGCCAGCAGTAAAATGGGGGGGTACCGTTGCTCTTCTGAAGCTTTCTTT,CASSKMGGYRCSSEAFF
.,once,TRBJ2-1,TRBV7-6,TGTGCCAGCAGCTTACTAGCGCGCTACAATGAGCAGTTCTTC,CASSLLARYNEQFF
TRBD2,once,TRBJ2-7,TRBV5-1,TGCGCCAGCAGCCCCGAAGGAAGCGGGATCTACGAGCAGTACTTC,CASSPEGSGIYEQYF
.,.,TRBJ2-7,TRBV6-5,TGTGCCAGTACCAGCGTCGCTAGTACCTACGAGCAGTACTTC,CASTSVASTYEQYF
.,.,TRBJ1-2,TRBV5-1,TGCGCCAGCAGCCGCCGGGAAACTGGTGGCTACACCTTC,CASSRRETGGYTF
.,few,TRBJ1-5,TRBV15,TGTGCCACCAGCAGAGACGGAGGGGTCGGGCAGCCCCAGCATTTT,CATSRDGGVGQPQHF
.,.,TRBJ1-1,TRBV6-5,TGTGCCAGCACCCCGGGATTGGGCACTGAAGCTTTCTTT,CASTPGLGTEAFF
.,.,TRBJ1-5,TRBV30,TGTGCCTGGAGCGGGGACATCCAGCAGCCCCAGCATTTT,CAWSGDIQQPQHF
TRBD2,.,TRBJ2-5,TRBV18,TGTGCCAGCTCAACCGAAGGACTAGCGGAGGGGACCCAGTACTTC,CASSTEGLAEGTQYF
.,.,TRBJ2-1,TRBV3-1/TRBV3-2,TGTGCCAGCAGCCGCCCCTATGACAATGAGCAGTTCTTC,CASSRPYDNEQFF
.,.,TRBJ2-1,TRBV7-2,TGTGCCAGCAGCTTAGCGGGAGGTCGCAATGAGCAGTTCTTC,CASSLAGGRNEQFF
.,once,TRBJ2-7,TRBV19,TGTGCCAGTAGAAGCTTGGGGGGGCCAGGCGAGCAGTACTTC,CASRSLGGPGEQYF
TRBD1,.,TRBJ1-2,TRBV27,TGTGCCAGCAGTTTCTGGACAGGGGGTAGGGTTATTGGCTACACCTTC,CASSFWTGGRVIGYTF
.,.,TRBJ1-4,TRBV7-3,TGTGCCAGCAATAGGGGGTCCAATGAAAAACTGTTTTTT,CASNRGSNEKLFF
.,.,TRBJ1-1,TRBV6-4,TGTGCCAGCAGTGAGACAGGTGGTATCACTGAAGCTTTCTTT,CASSETGGITEAFF
.,.,TRBJ1-2,TRBV6-5,TGTGCCAGCAATAAACTGGGCGGGGGAGCCTATGGCTACACCTTC,CASNKLGGGAYGYTF
.,.,TRBJ1-2,TRBV5-4,TGTGCCAGCAGCTTTCAAACCGGGAGCTATGGCTACACCTTC,CASSFQTGSYGYTF
TRBD1,.,TRBJ1-2,TRBV7-9,TGTGCCAGCAGCAACCGGGACAGGGGAGGTTATGGCTACACCTTC,CASSNRDRGGYGYTF
.,few,TRBJ1-6,TRBV7-9,TGTGCCAGCAGCCCCTCCAATTCACCCCTCCACTTT,CASSPSNSPLHF
.,once,TRBJ2-1,TRBV6-1,TGTGCCAGCAGTAAAGCCCCCAGACACGAGCAGTTCTTC,CASSKAPRHEQFF
.,once,TRBJ1-1,TRBV19,TGTGCCAGTAGGTGGCCACAGCCGAACACTGAAGCTTTCTTT,CASRWPQPNTEAFF
.,.,TRBJ1-5,TRBV5-6,TGTGCCAGCAGCTTGGGACTGGGGGCTGGCAATCAGCCCCAGCATTTT,CASSLGLGAGNQPQHF
.,.,TRBJ2-1,TRBV6-5,TGTGCCAGCAGTTACTCGGGGACTCTATACAATGAGCAGTTCTTC,CASSYSGTLYNEQFF
.,.,TRBJ2-1,TRBV19,TGTGCCAGTAGTGGAGGGACCCCTCGGAATGAGCAGTTCTTC,CASSGGTPRNEQFF
TRBD2,.,TRBJ2-2,TRBV2,TGTGCCAGCAGTACACTAGCGAGCACCGGGGAGCTGTTTTTT,CASSTLASTGELFF
TRBD1,.,TRBJ1-1,TRBV10-1,TGCGCCACCCAGGGGGCCGCGAACACTGAAGCTTTCTTT,CATQGAANTEAFF
.,.,TRBJ2-1,TRBV7-9,TGTGCCAGCAGCTTTTCAGGGGTGGGTGAGCAGTTCTTC,CASSFSGVGEQFF
.,.,TRBJ2-1,TRBV4-2,TGTGCCAGCAGCCAAAATCCGACCGGAGGGTATGAGCAGTTCTTC,CASSQNPTGGYEQFF
.,few,TRBJ1-1,TRBV30,TGTGCCTGGAGTCTGGAGGGAGGTAGGTTGGGGTTATTT,CAWSLEGGRLGLF
.,few,TRBJ2-1,TRBV7-3,TGTGCCAGCAGCTCACCTTCTAACAATGAGCAGTTCTTC,CASSSPSNNEQFF
TRBD1,.,TRBJ1-4,TRBV29-1,TGCAGCGCCGGGACAGTGAGGGAAAAACTGTTTTTT,CSAGTVREKLFF
.,once,TRBJ2-1,TRBV21-1,TGTGCCAGCAGCAAATCGGATGAGCAGTTCTTC,CASSKSDEQFF
.,.,TRBJ2-5,TRBV7-2,TGTGCCAGCAGACTAACAGGGCTCCAAGAGACCCAGTACTTC,CASRLTGLQETQYF
.,.,TRBJ1-2,TRBV10-1,TGCGCCAGGGCCCTAGGATATGGCTACACCTTC,CARALGYGYTF
TRBD2,.,TRBJ2-1,TRBV28,TGTGCCAGCAGTTTAACTAGCGGGAACAGGGATGAGCAGTTCTTC,CASSLTSGNRDEQFF